What follows are 32 T cell receptor beta chains derived from one specimen sequenced in a study of blood T cell repertoires in COVID-19. Profiled with immunoSEQ multiplex PCR; TCRdb holds only in-frame clones, not every one. The table includes roughly 250,000 clones, about nine tenths detected once. The sample was PBMCs or T cells enriched from blood (not recorded which). These receptors were obtained from a young woman who had recovered from COVID-19.

The chain recombines TRBV15 with TRBJ1-5, with unresolved D. The CDR3 sequence is 15 residues long. Per the germline V gene, CDR1 is LNHNV and CDR2 is YYDKDF (reference sequence). Trimming removed 0 bases at V and 5 bases at J, with 11 bases between. CDR3 coding DNA: TGTGCCACCAGCAGAGATCTTGAGGGTTATCAGCCCCAGCATTTT. Translated, it gives CATSRDLEGYQPQHF. Filled out from reference TRBV15 and TRBJ1-5, the complete variable domain reads DAMVIQNPRYQVTQFGKPVTLSCSQTLNHNVMYWYQQKSSQAPKLLFHYYDKDFNNEADTPDNFQSRRPNTSFCFLDIRSPGLGDTAMYLCATSRDLEGYQPQHFGDGTRLSIL.

The chain couples TRBV4-1 to TRBJ1-5, with D maybe TRBD1 (5 bases). The V end was cut by 4 bases, the J end by 7 bases, with 14 bases between. The germline gives CDR1 MGHRA, CDR2 YSYEKL. CDR3 length: 14 amino acids. The CDR3 sequence is CASSPTEPLQPQHF. Written as DNA, the CDR3 is TGCGCCAGCAGCCCGACAGAGCCTTTGCAGCCCCAGCATTTT.

The chain carries TRBV6-5 and TRBJ2-1, with TRBD2 matching over 8 bases. After removal of 0 bases from V and 3 bases from J, the junction contained 4 bases not matched to a gene. Looked up from germline, CDR1 is MNHEY and CDR2 is SVGAGI. The CDR3 is 16 residues long. Written as DNA, the CDR3 is TGTGCCAGCAGTTACTCGCGGGGGGTCGGCTACAATGAGCAGTTCTTC. Amino acids: CASSYSRGVGYNEQFF.

The chain couples TRBV4-2 to TRBJ1-2; D is uncertain. This CDR3 contains 12 residues. Trimming stripped 1 base from V and 4 bases from J, with 4 bases between. Germline V gene lookup returns CDR1 LGHNA and CDR2 YNFKEQ. The CDR3 protein is CASSQASYGYTF. The CDR3 coding sequence is TGTGCCAGCAGCCAAGCGTCCTATGGCTACACCTTC.

This chain joins TRBV7-8 and TRBJ2-1, with a tentative D call TRBD2 (6 bases). V was trimmed by 2 bases and J by 5 bases, leaving 16 bases between them. CDR1 SGHVS and CDR2 FQNEAQ come from the germline V gene. This CDR3 comprises 16 residues. The CDR3: CASSLSSGELHNEQFF. The CDR3 DNA follows: TGTGCCAGCAGCTTATCCTCGGGGGAGCTCCACAATGAGCAGTTCTTC.

The rearrangement uses TRBV5-6 and TRBJ2-7; TRBD2 matches at 11 bases. The ends lost 4 bases at V and 3 bases at J; junction bases unmatched: 12. From germline, CDR1 is SGHDT and CDR2 YYEEEE. CDR3 length equals 17 residues. CDR3: CASSGTLTSGSLYEQYF. In DNA form, the CDR3 reads TGTGCCAGCAGCGGAACCCTCACTAGCGGGAGTCTCTACGAGCAGTACTTC.

The chain combines TRBV14 with TRBJ1-2; D is perhaps TRBD1 (5 bases). V shed 5 bases and J shed 8 bases, with 15 bases lying between them. Germline loops: CDR1 SGHDN, CDR2 FVKESK. This CDR3 has 13 residues. The CDR3 nucleotides are TGTGCCAGCAGCTTCGCAGGGTCACAGGGCTACACCTTC. Translation gives CASSFAGSQGYTF.

The chain uses TRBV4-3 and TRBJ1-1, with D unresolved. The CDR3 runs 15 residues. The germline gives CDR1 LGHNA, CDR2 YSLEER. V was cut by 0 bases and J by 0 bases, with 8 bases left in between. The CDR3 here is CASSQDFPVNTEAFF. The CDR3 DNA sequence: TGCGCCAGCAGCCAAGATTTTCCCGTGAACACTGAAGCTTTCTTT.

J is TRBJ2-5 and V is TRBV18, with 7 bases fitting TRBD1. CDR1 and CDR2 from the germline V gene are KGHSH and LQKENI. V was clipped by 5 bases and J by 5 bases; unmatched bases: 11. The CDR3 sequence is 15 residues long. CDR3 in DNA: TGTGCCAGCTCATCGACCGGGACAGCACTTGAGACCCAGTACTTC. Protein: CASSSTGTALETQYF.

The V and J genes are TRBV3-1 (or the pseudogene TRBV3-2) and TRBJ2-7; 13 bases match TRBD2. Germline trimming cut 2 bases from V and 6 bases from J; bases unmatched to any gene: 4. The CDR3 loop spans 15 amino acids. Germline V gene lookup returns CDR1 LGHDT and CDR2 YNNKEL (reference sequence). CDR3 residues: CASSQTSGRVFEQYF. CDR3 DNA: TGTGCCAGCAGCCAAACTAGCGGGAGGGTGTTCGAGCAGTACTTC.

The genes are TRBV27 and TRBJ1-6; 7 positions agree with TRBD1. Unmatched junction bases numbered 9, after V lost 2 bases and J lost 8 bases. This CDR3 comprises 16 residues. CDR1 is MNHEY and CDR2 is SMNVEV in the germline V gene (reference sequence). The CDR3 nucleotides read TGTGCCAGCAGTTTACAGGGCCAGGGGGTGGATTCACCCCTCCACTTT. Amino acids: CASSLQGQGVDSPLHF.

This rearrangement joins TRBV6-1 to TRBJ1-1, with D unresolved. Trimming removed 1 base at V and 0 bases at J, with 9 bases between. This CDR3 spans 15 amino acids. From germline, CDR1 is MNHNS and CDR2 SASEGT. CDR3 sequence reads: CASSEGGRMNTEAFF. For the CDR3, the DNA is TGTGCCAGCAGTGAAGGAGGCCGCATGAACACTGAAGCTTTCTTT.

V and J are TRBV7-8 and TRBJ2-7; TRBD2 matches 10 bases. This CDR3 has 16 amino acids. The J segment lost 7 bases and the V segment lost 1 base, leaving 10 bases of the junction unmatched. Germline V gives CDR1 SGHVS, CDR2 FQNEAQ. CDR3 protein: CASSLVWASGGQEQYF. In nucleotides, the CDR3 is TGTGCCAGCAGCTTAGTATGGGCTAGCGGGGGTCAAGAGCAGTACTTC.

The chain is built from TRBV5-1 and TRBJ2-5; D may be TRBD1 (6 bases). This CDR3 contains 16 residues. With 0 bases removed from V and 5 bases from J, the gap between germline ends came to 17 bases. Germline V gives CDR1 SGHRS, CDR2 YFSETQ. In DNA form, the CDR3 reads TGCGCCAGCAGCTTGGACAGGGTACGGGGCGGGGAGACCCAGTACTTC. Its translation: CASSLDRVRGGETQYF.

The rearrangement uses TRBV6-2 or TRBV6-3 and TRBJ1-1; 7 nucleotides line up with TRBD1. J was trimmed by 5 bases and V by 4 bases; bases with no gene match: 10. The CDR3 is 15 residues long. In germline, CDR1 is MNHEY, CDR2 SVGEGT. The CDR3 sequence is CASSSLHRGETEAFF. The CDR3 bases are TGTGCCAGCAGTTCGCTTCACAGGGGCGAAACTGAAGCTTTCTTT.

This sequence joins TRBV20-1 and TRBJ2-1; TRBD2 matches 11 bases. The CDR3 runs 16 residues. In germline, CDR1 is DFQATT, CDR2 SNEGSKA (reference sequence). V shed 3 bases and J 10 bases; nucleotides not matched to a gene: 14. The CDR3 loop reads CSASVKASGGPREQFF. The CDR3 DNA follows: TGCAGTGCTAGTGTTAAGGCTAGCGGGGGGCCCAGGGAGCAGTTCTTC.

This clone was recorded a few times. The V and J genes are TRBV3-1 (or the pseudogene TRBV3-2) and TRBJ2-6; 8 bases are a match to TRBD1. The CDR3 contains 16 residues. V lost 5 bases, J lost 0 bases, and 3 bases stayed unmatched. Germline CDR1 LGHDT, CDR2 YNNKEL (reference sequence). For the CDR3, the DNA is TGTGCCAGCAGCGCAACAGGGGGCTCTGGGGCCAACGTCCTGACTTTC. Translated, it gives CASSATGGSGANVLTF.

The chain joins TRBV6-6 to TRBJ2-7; D remains ambiguous. The V end lost 5 bases, the J end lost 0 bases, and 17 bases lay between the germline ends. The CDR3 consists of 16 residues. Germline V gene data show CDR1 as MNHNY and CDR2 as SVGAGI (reference sequence). CDR3 amino acids: CASSPGNRVVSYEQYF. The DNA for the CDR3 is TGTGCCAGCAGTCCCGGTAACCGGGTCGTCTCCTACGAGCAGTACTTC.

The chain couples TRBV6-1 to TRBJ2-2, with unresolved D. The CDR3 has 15 amino acids. Trimming left V 1 base short and J 6 bases short, with 12 bases between. Germline assignment: CDR1 MNHNS and CDR2 SASEGT. This CDR3 reads CASSEGVSTPGELFF. CDR3 bases: TGTGCCAGCAGTGAAGGTGTTAGCACCCCCGGGGAGCTGTTTTTT.

This clone was counted only a few times. This chain links TRBV28 with TRBJ2-2; TRBD2 agrees at 8 bases. The V and J ends lost 2 bases and 6 bases, in that order; junction bases with no gene match: 5. Per the germline V gene, CDR1 is MDHEN and CDR2 is SYDVKM. The CDR3 length is 15 residues. The CDR3 nucleotides are TGTGCCAGCAGTTTAAGGTCGGGACTAGCCGGGGAGCTGTTTTTT. This encodes CASSLRSGLAGELFF.

The genes are TRBV7-3 and TRBJ2-7; TRBD1 matches 7 bases. CDR3 size: 13 residues. CDR1 is SGHTA and CDR2 is FQGTGA in the germline V gene. Unmatched junction bases numbered 6, after V lost 4 bases and J lost 6 bases. The CDR3 DNA sequence: TGTGCCAGCAGCTCCCGACAGGGCGGCGAGCAGTACTTC. This translates into CASSSRQGGEQYF.

The chain has TRBV13 and TRBJ1-2; no clear D gene. The CDR3 sequence is 15 residues long. CDR1 is PRHDT and CDR2 is FYEKMQ in the germline V gene (reference sequence). The ends were cut back, 5 bases at V and 4 bases at J, with 17 bases in the middle. The CDR3 sequence is CASSLPLGNSYGYTF. In DNA form, the CDR3 reads TGTGCCAGCAGCCTGCCCCTCGGGAACAGCTATGGCTACACCTTC.

The chain links TRBV24-1 to TRBJ1-4, with D hard to call. Trimming cost V 4 bases and J 0 bases, with 8 bases left between them. Germline V CDR1 and CDR2: KGHDR, SFDVKD. The CDR3 runs to 15 residues. This CDR3 reads CATSDPSSTNEKLFF. The CDR3 nucleotides read TGTGCCACCAGTGACCCGTCCTCAACTAATGAAAAACTGTTTTTT.

The chain recombines TRBV11-2 with TRBJ2-4, with D perhaps TRBD2 (6 bases). This CDR3 spans 13 amino acids. The germline V and J ends were trimmed by 1 base and 8 bases, with 9 bases remaining between them. CDR1 and CDR2 (germline): SGHAT, FQNNGV. DNA for the CDR3: TGTGCCAGCAGCTTAGCCGGGAGCGACATTCAGTACTTC. Translation gives CASSLAGSDIQYF.

The V call is TRBV29-1, the J call TRBJ1-1, with TRBD1 identical over 11 bases. The trim removed 3 bases at V and 4 bases at J, leaving 1 base unmatched. The CDR3 is 13 residues long. Looked up from germline, CDR1 is SQVTM and CDR2 is ANQGSEA. CDR3 protein: CSVDGTGGTEAFF. The CDR3 region has the DNA TGCAGCGTTGATGGGACAGGGGGCACTGAAGCTTTCTTT.

This chain connects TRBV2 to TRBJ2-3; possibly TRBD2 for D (5 bases). From germline, CDR1 is SNHLY and CDR2 FYNNEI. The CDR3 sequence is 14 residues long. V lost 6 bases and J 2 bases, leaving 12 bases between the germline ends. CDR3 protein: CASRADRYTDTQYF. The CDR3 DNA reads TGTGCCAGCAGAGCGGATAGATACACAGATACGCAGTATTTT.

The rearrangement links TRBV7-8 to TRBJ2-5, with no clear D. The CDR3 totals 13 residues. With 1 base removed from V and 2 bases from J, the gap between germline ends came to 5 bases. CDR1 is SGHVS, CDR2 FQNEAQ, per germline. DNA for the CDR3: TGTGCCAGCAGCTTAGTGCGGCAAGAGACCCAGTACTTC. Its protein product is CASSLVRQETQYF. The full variable domain, completed using reference TRBV7-8 and TRBJ2-5, is GAGVSQSPRYKVAKRGQDVALRCDPISGHVSLFWYQQALGQGPEFLTYFQNEAQLDKSGLPSDRFFAERPEGSVSTLKIQRTQQEDSAVYLCASSLVRQETQYFGPGTRLLVL.

This chain connects TRBV7-3 to TRBJ2-1; D is perhaps TRBD2 (5 bases). Germline-derived CDR1 and CDR2 are SGHTA and FQGTGA. The CDR3 has 15 residues. Deletions cut 5 bases from V and 0 bases from J, with 11 bases between. CDR3 DNA: TGTGCCAGCAGCCTGGTGGGGAGCTCCTACAATGAGCAGTTCTTC. This translates into CASSLVGSSYNEQFF. The full variable domain, rest sourced from reference TRBV7-3 and TRBJ2-1, is GAGVSQTPSNKVTEKGKYVELRCDPISGHTALYWYRQSLGQGPEFLIYFQGTGAADDSGLPNDRFFAVRPEGSVSTLKIQRTERGDSAVYLCASSLVGSSYNEQFFGPGTRLTVL.

The chain has TRBV7-9 and TRBJ1-6; 8 nucleotides agree with TRBD1. With 5 bases clipped from V and 6 bases from J, the junction kept 3 bases outside the gene matches. CDR3 length equals 14 residues. Germline lookup yields CDR1 SEHNR and CDR2 FQNEAQ (reference sequence). CDR3 sequence: CASSLDRGNSPLHF. DNA for the CDR3: TGTGCCAGCAGCCTAGACAGGGGTAATTCACCCCTCCACTTT.

This clone was seen once. V gene TRBV11-3 combines with J gene TRBJ2-1; D may be TRBD1 (6 bases). V lost 6 bases and J lost 4, with 13 bases in between. The CDR3 is 14 residues long. Germline CDR1 and CDR2: SGHNT and YENEEA. The CDR3 is CASRGDTGYNEQFF. CDR3 DNA sequence: TGTGCCAGCAGAGGGGACACAGGATACAATGAGCAGTTCTTC.

The chain has TRBV6-1 and TRBJ1-1, with unresolved D. With 3 bases removed from V and 6 bases from J, the gap between germline ends came to 5 bases. The germline V gene encodes CDR1 MNHNS and CDR2 SASEGT. This CDR3 region has 11 residues. DNA for the CDR3: TGTGCCAGCAGTGATAGCGCTGAAGCTTTCTTT. Protein product: CASSDSAEAFF.

The V call is TRBV6-5, the J call TRBJ2-1; 7 nucleotides line up with TRBD2. Per germline, CDR1 MNHEY and CDR2 SVGAGI. The V segment lost 5 bases and the J segment 2 bases; nucleotides outside the gene matches: 3. The CDR3 consists of 14 residues. The chain's CDR3 is CASSTSGAYNEQFF. The CDR3 region has the DNA TGTGCCAGCAGTACGAGCGGGGCCTACAATGAGCAGTTCTTC.